In this sample, the clone carrying this T cell receptor (beta chain) turned up many times. The data originate from a study of T-cell reconstitution after alpha-beta-depleted transplantation in children. The CDR3 loop spans 13 amino acids. The V end was cut by 5 bases, the J end by 3 bases, with 10 bases between. Unique molecular identifiers were incorporated into the prepared TCRbeta library. TCRdb fed the PCR reads into MiXCR, producing one record per CDR3 protein. This repertoire shows a few hundred thousand distinct CDR3 sequences, around 13% found once; its top ten account for around 5.6%. The TCR sequence derives from a human donor who donated a stem cell graft to a child with combined immunodeficiency. V gene TRBV12-3 or TRBV12-4 combines with J gene TRBJ1-1, with D uncertain. Source: PBMCs from the stem cell graft donor, taken from the stem cell graft. CDR3 in DNA: TGTGCCAGCAGTCGGAACATCGACACTGAAGCTTTCTTT. Its translation: CASSRNIDTEAFF.